The sample holds one count of the clone carrying this T cell receptor beta chain. Its antigen is not identified. The data were taken from a study of vaccination and CD4 T cells after COVID-19. Study context: Samples taken post-COVID came a median 101 days after diagnosis, ranging from 35 to 161. Study results and limitations: Median numbers of SARS-CoV-2-reactive clonotypes increased from approximately 23 to 38 (not a significant change).

The Oncomine TCR Beta short-read assay sequenced DNA from cultured CD4+ T cells. Using its own MiXCR run on the PCR reads, TCRdb lists one record per CDR3 protein. The sample shows 28,000 or so distinct CDR3 sequences, approximately 40% of them seen only once. J was trimmed by 5 bases and V by 0 bases; bases with no gene match: 4. CDR3 length: 15 residues. Per the germline V gene, CDR1 is SGHTA and CDR2 is FQGNSA. The treatment here: approximately nine-day PBMC culture with coronavirus spike peptide pools or control peptides (ViraFEST assay). Half of the medium was exchanged for fresh IL-2 medium, first on day 3 and then on day 7.

This chain joins TRBV7-2 and TRBJ1-1, with TRBD1 matching over 9 bases. The source material was CD4+ T cells from blood, cultured in vitro. The sequence came from a human donor who had recovered from COVID-19. The CDR3 coding sequence is TGTGCCAGCAGCTTAGCTGGGACAGGGTCGACTGAAGCTTTCTTT. Protein product: CASSLAGTGSTEAFF.